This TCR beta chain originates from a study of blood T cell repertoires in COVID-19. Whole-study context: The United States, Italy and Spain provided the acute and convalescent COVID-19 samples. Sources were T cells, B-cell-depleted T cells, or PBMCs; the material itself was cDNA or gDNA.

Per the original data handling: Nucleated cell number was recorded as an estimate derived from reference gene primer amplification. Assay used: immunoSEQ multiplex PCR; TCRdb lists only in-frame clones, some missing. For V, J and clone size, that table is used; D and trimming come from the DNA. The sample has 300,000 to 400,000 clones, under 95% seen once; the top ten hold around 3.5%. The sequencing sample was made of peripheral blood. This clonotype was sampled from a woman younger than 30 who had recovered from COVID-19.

CDR3 region: CASSEARSTLADEKLFF. The CDR3 DNA follows: TGTGCCAGCAGCGAAGCCCGATCTACCTTGGCGGATGAAAAACTGTTTTTT. The rearrangement uses TRBV9 and TRBJ1-4, with D hard to call. The CDR3 consists of 17 residues. The V end was cut by 3 bases, the J end by 6 bases, with 21 bases between. The V gene's germline CDR1 is SGDLS and CDR2 YYNGEE.